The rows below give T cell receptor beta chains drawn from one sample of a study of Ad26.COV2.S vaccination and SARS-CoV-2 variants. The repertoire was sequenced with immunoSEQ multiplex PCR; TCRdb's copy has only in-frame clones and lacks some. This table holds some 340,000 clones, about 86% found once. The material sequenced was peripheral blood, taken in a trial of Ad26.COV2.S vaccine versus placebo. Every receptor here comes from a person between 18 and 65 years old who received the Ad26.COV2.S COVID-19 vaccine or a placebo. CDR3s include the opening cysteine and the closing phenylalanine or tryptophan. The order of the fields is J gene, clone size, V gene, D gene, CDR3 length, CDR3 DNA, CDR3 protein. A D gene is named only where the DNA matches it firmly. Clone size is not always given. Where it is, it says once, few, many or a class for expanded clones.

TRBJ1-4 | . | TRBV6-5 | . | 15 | TGTGCCAGCCGAGGATACAGGGCCATGGTGGAGGAACTGTTTTTT | CASRGYRAMVEELFF
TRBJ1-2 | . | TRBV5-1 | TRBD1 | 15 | TGCGCCAGCAGCTCACAAGGACAGGGAGTCTTTGGCTACACCTTC | CASSSQGQGVFGYTF
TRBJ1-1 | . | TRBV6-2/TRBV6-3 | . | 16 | TGTGCCAGCAGTTACGGCAGGGGAGCAAGCAACACTGAAGCTTTCTTT | CASSYGRGASNTEAFF
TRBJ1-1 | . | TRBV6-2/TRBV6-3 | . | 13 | TGTGCCAGCAGTTCGACAGAGAACACTGAAGCTTTCTTT | CASSSTENTEAFF
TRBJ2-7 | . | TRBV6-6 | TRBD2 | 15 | TGTGCCAGCAGCCTGACCGGGACTAGCGACAGGGAGCAGTACTTC | CASSLTGTSDREQYF
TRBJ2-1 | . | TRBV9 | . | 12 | TGTGCCAGCAGCGTAGACCGGGGTGAGCAGTTCTTC | CASSVDRGEQFF
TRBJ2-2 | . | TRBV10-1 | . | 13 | TGCGCCAGCAGTGAGTCGGGGGCCGGGGAGCTGTTTTTT | CASSESGAGELFF
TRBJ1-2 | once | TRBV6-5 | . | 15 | TGTGCCAGCAGTTCCTCCTACAGGAGAAACTATGGCTACACCTTC | CASSSSYRRNYGYTF
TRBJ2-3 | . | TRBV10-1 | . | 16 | TGCGCCAGCAGTGAGTCCGCCGGCACCCACACAGATACGCAGTATTTT | CASSESAGTHTDTQYF
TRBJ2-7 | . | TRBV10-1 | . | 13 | TGCGCCAGCAGTGCGACAGGGACTTCCGAGCAGTACTTC | CASSATGTSEQYF
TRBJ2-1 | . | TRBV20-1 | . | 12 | TGCAGTGCTAGTCCCCAATTGAATGAGCAGTTCTTC | CSASPQLNEQFF
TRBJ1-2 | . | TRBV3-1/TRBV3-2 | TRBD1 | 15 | TGTGCCAGCAGCCAAGATCAAACAGGGGGCTATGGCTACACCTTC | CASSQDQTGGYGYTF
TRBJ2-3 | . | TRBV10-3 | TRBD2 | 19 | TGTGCCATCAGACCCGATAGCGGGGGGGGTTATTTTAGCACAGATACGCAGTATTTT | CAIRPDSGGGYFSTDTQYF
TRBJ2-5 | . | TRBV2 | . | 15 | TGTGCCAGCAGTGAAAGGAGGGGGGGAGGAGAGACCCAGTACTTC | CASSERRGGGETQYF